Each of the 6 T cell receptor beta chains below was sequenced from the same sample in a study of shared T cell receptors in the human thymus. TCRdb's table, derived via immunoSEQ multiplex PCR, lists solely in-frame clones and lacks some. The repertoire holds a few hundred thousand clones, with 95% as singletons. Sample: thymocytes. These receptors were obtained from a human donor.

The V and J genes are TRBV5-1 and TRBJ2-7; 10 bases map to TRBD1. Germline CDR1 and CDR2: SGHRS and YFSETQ. Trimming cost V 3 bases and J 2 bases; bases outside gene matches: 11. The CDR3 totals 17 residues. CDR3 residues: CASSWVPRDRGTYEQYF. The CDR3, as DNA: TGCGCCAGCAGCTGGGTGCCCCGGGACAGGGGTACCTACGAGCAGTACTTC.

The rearrangement links TRBV6-5 to TRBJ1-2, with D perhaps matching TRBD1 (5 bases). Deletions cut 0 bases from V and 3 bases from J, with 11 bases between. Germline V gives CDR1 MNHEY, CDR2 SVGAGI. The CDR3 totals 15 residues. Written as DNA, the CDR3 is TGTGCCAGCAGTTACTCGGGGGGAAAAGACTATGGCTACACCTTC. Protein: CASSYSGGKDYGYTF.

The chain joins TRBV11-2 to TRBJ2-2, with TRBD2 matching 11 bases. Per the germline V gene, CDR1 is SGHAT and CDR2 is FQNNGV. The J segment lost 7 bases and the V segment lost 5 bases, leaving 12 bases of the junction unmatched. This CDR3 has 17 residues. The CDR3 reads CASSEPLAGGVNGELFF. CDR3 sequence (DNA): TGTGCCAGCAGCGAACCGCTAGCGGGAGGAGTTAACGGGGAGCTGTTTTTT.

The chain uses TRBV29-1 and TRBJ1-4; a weak D match, TRBD1 (5 bases). Per the germline V gene, CDR1 is SQVTM and CDR2 is ANQGSEA. The length of the CDR3 is 13 residues. V gave up 5 bases and J gave up 3 bases, with 10 bases separating them. CDR3 amino acids: CSVQGPANEKLFF. In DNA form, the CDR3 reads TGCAGCGTTCAGGGTCCGGCTAATGAAAAACTGTTTTTT. Full variable domain (rest looked up from reference TRBV29-1 and TRBJ1-4): SAVISQKPSRDICQRGTSLTIQCQVDSQVTMMFWYRQQPGQSLTLIATANQGSEATYESGFVIDKFPISRPNLTFSTLTVSNMSPEDSSIYLCSVQGPANEKLFFGSGTQLSVL.

The genes are TRBV7-9 and TRBJ1-2; D is possibly TRBD1 (6 bases). The length of the CDR3 is 14 residues. Germline CDR1 reads SEHNR; CDR2 reads FQNEAQ (reference sequence). V lost 5 bases and J lost 3, with 13 bases in between. CDR3 nucleotide sequence: TGTGCCAGCAGCCACACAGGGACGGACTATGGCTACACCTTC. Translating gives CASSHTGTDYGYTF. Based on the CDR3 plus reference TRBV7-9 and TRBJ1-2, the full variable domain is DTGVSQNPRHKITKRGQNVTFRCDPISEHNRLYWYRQTLGQGPEFLTYFQNEAQLEKSRLLSDRFSAERPKGSFSTLEIQRTEQGDSAMYLCASSHTGTDYGYTFGSGTRLTVV.

The chain couples TRBV6-6 to TRBJ1-1, with D unclear. This CDR3 is 14 amino acids long. Trimming stripped 0 bases from V and 7 bases from J, with 12 bases between. CDR1 MNHNY and CDR2 SVGAGI come from the germline V gene (reference sequence). This chain's CDR3 is CASSYSGQSREAFF. CDR3 in DNA: TGTGCCAGCAGTTACTCAGGGCAGTCGCGTGAAGCTTTCTTT.